Below, 6 T cell receptor beta chains from the same sample are listed, as sequenced in a study of T cell responses to AZD1222 COVID-19 vaccine. Profiling relied on immunoSEQ multiplex PCR, and the TCRdb table lists in-frame clones only, not all of them. The sample has about 120,000 clones; about 85% are singletons. The source was peripheral blood, collected on day 0 of AZD1222 vaccination. Every receptor here comes from an adult in good health.

The CDR3 spells CASSRRQGESPLHF. The CDR3 region has the DNA TGTGCCAGCAGCCGAAGACAGGGTGAATCACCCCTCCACTTT. The chain couples TRBV3-1 (or the pseudogene TRBV3-2) to TRBJ1-6, with 7 bases aligning to TRBD1. Germline CDR1 is LGHDT and CDR2 is YNNKEL (reference sequence). V shed 4 bases, J shed 10 bases, and the junction held 7 bases outside the gene matches. This CDR3 is built from 14 residues.

The chain combines TRBV7-3 with TRBJ2-3; D ambiguous. CDR1 is SGHTA and CDR2 is FQGTGA in the germline V gene. This CDR3 region has 14 residues. The germline V and J ends were trimmed by 5 bases and 5 bases, with 14 bases remaining between them. CDR3 DNA sequence: TGTGCCAGCAGCCCGAGTTTGGGAATAGATACGCAGTATTTT. Translation gives CASSPSLGIDTQYF.

J is TRBJ2-5 and V is TRBV6-4; TRBD1 matches at 9 bases. From germline, CDR1 is MRHNA and CDR2 SNTAGT. This CDR3 has 16 residues. V trimming: 6 bases; J trimming: 4 bases; junction bases outside the gene matches: 12. The CDR3 DNA follows: TGTGCCAGCAGCGCACGCCCCGGGACAGGGATAGAGACCCAGTACTTC. It encodes CASSARPGTGIETQYF.

This clone turned up a few times. V usage is TRBV19 and J usage is TRBJ2-2, with TRBD1 matching 7 bases. CDR1 is LNHDA, CDR2 SQIVND, per germline (reference sequence). Trimming at V came to 4 bases and at J to 0 bases, leaving 5 bases not matched to a gene. CDR3 length: 16 amino acids. Written as DNA, the CDR3 is TGTGCCAGTAGTAAACAGACAGGGTCGAACACCGGGGAGCTGTTTTTT. Its translation: CASSKQTGSNTGELFF.

The chain carries TRBV19 and TRBJ2-7; D not resolved. Germline V CDR1 and CDR2: LNHDA, SQIVND (reference sequence). V was cut by 5 bases and J by 2 bases, with 10 bases left in between. The CDR3 sequence is 13 residues long. The DNA of the CDR3 is TGTGCCAGTAGTGAGGCAGATACCTACGAGCAGTACTTC. This gives the protein CASSEADTYEQYF. The whole variable domain, filled in from reference TRBV19 and TRBJ2-7, reads DGGITQSPKYLFRKEGQNVTLSCEQNLNHDAMYWYRQDPGQGLRLIYYSQIVNDFQKGDIAEGYSVSREKKESFPLTVTSAQKNPTAFYLCASSEADTYEQYFGPGTRLTVT.

J is TRBJ1-2 and V is TRBV21-1. TRBV21-1 constitutes a pseudogene. This CDR3 has 19 residues. CDR3: CASSKRYEGHSITNYGYTF. The DNA for the CDR3 is TGTGCCAGCAGCAAAAGGTACGAGGGGCACTCAATAACTAACTATGGCTACACCTTC.